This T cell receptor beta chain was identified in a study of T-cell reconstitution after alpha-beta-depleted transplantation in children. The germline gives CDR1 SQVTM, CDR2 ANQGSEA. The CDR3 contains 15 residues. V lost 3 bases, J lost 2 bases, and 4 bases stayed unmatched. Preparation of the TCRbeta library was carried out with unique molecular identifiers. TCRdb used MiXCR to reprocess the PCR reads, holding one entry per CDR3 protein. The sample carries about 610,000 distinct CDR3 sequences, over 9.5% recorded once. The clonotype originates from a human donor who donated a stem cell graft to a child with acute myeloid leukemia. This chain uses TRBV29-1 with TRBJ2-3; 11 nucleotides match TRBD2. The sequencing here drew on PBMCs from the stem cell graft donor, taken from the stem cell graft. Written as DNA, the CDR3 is TGCAGCGTTGATAGCGGGAGGGCCTTCACAGATACGCAGTATTTT. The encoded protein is CSVDSGRAFTDTQYF.